This TCR beta chain came from a study of cytotoxic CD8 clonotypes in ibrutinib-treated CLL. Study observations and caveats: Increased clonality at ibrutinib response gave way to a return toward baseline at progression.

TCRdb's table, derived via immunoSEQ multiplex PCR, lists solely in-frame clones and lacks some. The sample has 15,000 or so clones, roughly two thirds seen once. This CDR3 is 17 amino acids long. The V gene's germline CDR1 is SGHAT and CDR2 FQNNGV. Between the trimmed V and J ends, which lost 1 base and 0 bases, there was a span of 13 bases. In the case of this clone: What it binds is not known.

The V gene is TRBV11-2, the J gene TRBJ1-3; D perhaps matches TRBD1 (6 bases). The sample consisted of PBMCs, taken before ibrutinib treatment. This receptor was obtained from a human donor with chronic lymphocytic leukemia. In nucleotides, the CDR3 is TGTGCCAGCAGCTTAGTTCGGGGGGCCTTCTCTGGAAACACCATATATTTT. Its protein is CASSLVRGAFSGNTIYF. The complete variable domain, with remaining parts taken from reference TRBV11-2 and TRBJ1-3, reads EAGVAQSPRYKIIEKRQSVAFWCNPISGHATLYWYQQILGQGPKLLIQFQNNGVVDDSQLPKDRFSAERLKGVDSTLKIQPAKLEDSAVYLCASSLVRGAFSGNTIYFGEGSWLTVV.